This TCR beta chain appears in the sequencing data of a study of PD-1 blockade in classical Hodgkin lymphoma. CDR1 and CDR2 (germline): SEHNR, FQNEAQ (reference sequence). The CDR3 length is 15 residues. V shed 5 bases, J shed 2 bases, and the junction held 5 bases outside the gene matches. Generated by immunoSEQ multiplex PCR, the TCRdb table keeps only in-frame clones and is missing some. The sample has some 17,000 clones; roughly 65% are singletons. This sample's time point: cycle 4 day 1 (C4D1), after six to seven weeks of nivolumab. No patient escaped relapse after autologous stem cell transplantation, and brentuximab vedotin exposure varied.

The TCR comes from a human donor with classical Hodgkin lymphoma. Sequenced here: peripheral blood mononuclear cells (PBMCs), sampled before the fourth cycle of nivolumab. The chain recombines TRBV7-9 with TRBJ1-2; 10 bases fit TRBD1. CDR3 bases: TGTGCCAGCAGCATGACAGGGGGCCCCAACTATGGCTACACCTTC. It translates to CASSMTGGPNYGYTF. The entire variable domain, with the rest obtained from reference TRBV7-9 and TRBJ1-2, is as follows: DTGVSQNPRHKITKRGQNVTFRCDPISEHNRLYWYRQTLGQGPEFLTYFQNEAQLEKSRLLSDRFSAERPKGSFSTLEIQRTEQGDSAMYLCASSMTGGPNYGYTFGSGTRLTVV.